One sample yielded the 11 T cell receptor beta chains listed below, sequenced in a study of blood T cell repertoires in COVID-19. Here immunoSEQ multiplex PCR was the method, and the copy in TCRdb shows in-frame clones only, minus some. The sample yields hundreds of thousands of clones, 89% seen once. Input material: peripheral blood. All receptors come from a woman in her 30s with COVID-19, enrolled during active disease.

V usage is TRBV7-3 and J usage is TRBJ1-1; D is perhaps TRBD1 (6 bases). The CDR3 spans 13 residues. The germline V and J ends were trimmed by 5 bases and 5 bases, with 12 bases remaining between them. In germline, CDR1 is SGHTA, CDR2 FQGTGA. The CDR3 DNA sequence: TGTGCCAGCAGCCCTCAGGGGATGACTGAAGCTTTCTTT. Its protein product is CASSPQGMTEAFF.

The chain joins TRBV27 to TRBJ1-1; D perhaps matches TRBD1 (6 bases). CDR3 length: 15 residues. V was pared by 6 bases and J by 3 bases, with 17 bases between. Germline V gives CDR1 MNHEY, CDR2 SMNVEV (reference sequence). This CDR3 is CASRQDRLRDTEAFF. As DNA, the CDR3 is TGTGCCAGCAGACAGGACAGACTTCGGGACACTGAAGCTTTCTTT.

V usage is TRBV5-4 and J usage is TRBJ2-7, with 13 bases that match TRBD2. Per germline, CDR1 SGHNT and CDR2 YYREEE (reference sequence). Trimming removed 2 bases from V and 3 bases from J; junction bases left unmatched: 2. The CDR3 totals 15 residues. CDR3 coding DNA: TGTGCCAGCAGCTTCGGACTAGCGGGGGACTACGAGCAGTACTTC. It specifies CASSFGLAGDYEQYF.

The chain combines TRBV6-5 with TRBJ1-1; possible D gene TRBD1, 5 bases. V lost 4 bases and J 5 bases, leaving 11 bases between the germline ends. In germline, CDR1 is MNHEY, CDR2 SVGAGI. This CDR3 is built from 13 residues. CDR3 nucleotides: TGTGCCAGCAGTTTAGGGGTTGGGACTGAAGCTTTCTTT. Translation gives CASSLGVGTEAFF.

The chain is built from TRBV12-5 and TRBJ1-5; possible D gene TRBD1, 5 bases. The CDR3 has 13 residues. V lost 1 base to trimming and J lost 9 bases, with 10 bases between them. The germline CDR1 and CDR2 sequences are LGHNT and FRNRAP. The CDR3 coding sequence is TGTGCTAGTGGTTTGGGAGCCGGGGGGCCCCAGCATTTT. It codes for CASGLGAGGPQHF.

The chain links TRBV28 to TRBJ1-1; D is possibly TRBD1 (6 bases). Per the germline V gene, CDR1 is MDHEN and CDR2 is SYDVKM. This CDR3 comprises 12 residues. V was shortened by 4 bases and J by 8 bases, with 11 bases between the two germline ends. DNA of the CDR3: TGTGCCAGCAGTTACAGGGCCCACGAAGCTTTCTTT. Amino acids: CASSYRAHEAFF.

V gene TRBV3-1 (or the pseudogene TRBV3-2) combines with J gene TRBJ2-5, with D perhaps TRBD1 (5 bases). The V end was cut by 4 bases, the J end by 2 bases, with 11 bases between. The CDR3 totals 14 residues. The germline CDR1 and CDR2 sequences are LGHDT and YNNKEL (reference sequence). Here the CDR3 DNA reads TGTGCCAGCAGCCGGGGCCTACTTCAAGAGACCCAGTACTTC. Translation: CASSRGLLQETQYF.

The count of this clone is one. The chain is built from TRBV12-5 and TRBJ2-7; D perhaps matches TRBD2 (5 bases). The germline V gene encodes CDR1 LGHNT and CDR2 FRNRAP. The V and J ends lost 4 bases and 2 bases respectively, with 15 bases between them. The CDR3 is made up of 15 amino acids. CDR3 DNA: TGTGCTAGTGGTTGGGGTGGTGGGAGCACCTACGAGCAGTACGTC. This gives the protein CASGWGGGSTYEQYV.

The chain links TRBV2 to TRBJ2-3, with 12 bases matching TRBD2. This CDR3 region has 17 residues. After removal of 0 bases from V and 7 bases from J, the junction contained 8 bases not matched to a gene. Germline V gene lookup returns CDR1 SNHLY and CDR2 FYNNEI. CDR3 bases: TGTGCCAGCAGTGAAGCGCTGCTAGCGGGGGGGCGTAATACGCAGTATTTT. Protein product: CASSEALLAGGRNTQYF. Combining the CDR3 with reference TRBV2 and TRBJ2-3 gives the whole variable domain EPEVTQTPSHQVTQMGQEVILRCVPISNHLYFYWYRQILGQKVEFLVSFYNNEISEKSEIFDDQFSVERPDGSNFTLKIRSTKLEDSAMYFCASSEALLAGGRNTQYFGPGTRLTVL.

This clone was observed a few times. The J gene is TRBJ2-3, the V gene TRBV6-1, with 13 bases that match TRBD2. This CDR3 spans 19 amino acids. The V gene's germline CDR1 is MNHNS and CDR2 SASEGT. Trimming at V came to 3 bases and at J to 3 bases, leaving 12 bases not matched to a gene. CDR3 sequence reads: CASSDTSGGAKISTDTQYF. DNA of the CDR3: TGTGCCAGCAGTGATACTAGCGGGGGGGCCAAAATTTCGACAGATACGCAGTATTTT.

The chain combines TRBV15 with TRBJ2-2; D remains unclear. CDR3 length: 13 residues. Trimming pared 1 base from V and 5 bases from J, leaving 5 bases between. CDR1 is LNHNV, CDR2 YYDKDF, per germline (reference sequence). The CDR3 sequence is CATSRVITGELFF. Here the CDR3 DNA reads TGTGCCACCAGCAGAGTTATAACCGGGGAGCTGTTTTTT.